Below are 17 T cell receptor beta chains sequenced from a single sample in a study of STAT5B mutations in CD4+ large granular lymphocyte leukemia. Generated by immunoSEQ multiplex PCR, the TCRdb table keeps only in-frame clones and is missing some. The table shows roughly 29,000 clones, with around 80% occurring only once. The specimen was CD4+ T cells from blood buffy coats. These TCRs come from a human donor in good health.

The gene calls are TRBV19 and TRBJ1-1; 8 bases match TRBD1. The CDR3 is 14 residues long. Germline CDR1 is LNHDA and CDR2 is SQIVND (reference sequence). Losses at the gene ends were 7 bases for V and 0 bases for J; bases not matched to a gene: 4. This chain's CDR3 is CASKLTGVNTEAFF. In DNA form, the CDR3 reads TGTGCCAGTAAGCTGACAGGGGTGAACACTGAAGCTTTCTTT.

The J gene is TRBJ1-2, the V gene TRBV6-4, with no clear D. With 3 bases removed from V and 5 bases from J, the gap between germline ends came to 16 bases. Germline CDR1 and CDR2: MRHNA and SNTAGT. CDR3 length equals 15 residues. CDR3 in amino acids: CASSEGGGRFYGYTF. The CDR3 bases are TGTGCCAGCAGTGAAGGCGGTGGCCGCTTTTATGGCTACACCTTC.

The gene calls are TRBV19 and TRBJ2-1; 12 positions agree with TRBD2. CDR1 is LNHDA, CDR2 SQIVND, per germline (reference sequence). The V gene end was trimmed by 3 bases and the J gene end by 10 bases; junction bases not matched to a gene: 4. The length of the CDR3 is 14 residues. The CDR3 spells CASSMYLAGGEQFF. The CDR3 coding sequence is TGTGCCAGTAGTATGTACCTAGCGGGAGGGGAGCAGTTCTTC.

This chain joins TRBV5-1 and TRBJ1-4; D may be TRBD1 (6 bases). The germline CDR1 and CDR2 sequences are SGHRS and YFSETQ. V lost 4 bases to trimming and J lost 4 bases, with 14 bases between them. The CDR3 sequence is 15 residues long. CDR3 nucleotides: TGCGCCAGCAGCCCTGGGGGGGCGGGTAATGAAAAACTGTTTTTT. This encodes CASSPGGAGNEKLFF.

This clone was detected only once. J is TRBJ2-3 and V is TRBV19, with TRBD2 matching 9 bases. This CDR3 is built from 14 residues. V was pared by 5 bases and J by 6 bases, with 6 bases of the junction left unmatched. Germline V lookup: CDR1 LNHDA, CDR2 SQIVND (reference sequence). The CDR3 nucleotides are TGTGCCAGTAGTGATAGCGGGAGAGTCGATACGCAGTATTTT. Protein: CASSDSGRVDTQYF.

The chain couples TRBV4-1 to TRBJ2-2; D is perhaps TRBD1 (5 bases). CDR3 length: 14 residues. The V and J ends lost 0 bases and 6 bases respectively, with 8 bases between them. CDR1 MGHRA and CDR2 YSYEKL come from the germline V gene. This chain's CDR3 is CASSQDWGPGELFF. The CDR3 DNA reads TGCGCCAGCAGCCAAGATTGGGGCCCCGGGGAGCTGTTTTTT.

This sequence joins TRBV5-1 and TRBJ2-5, with a tentative D call TRBD2 (5 bases). The V gene's germline CDR1 is SGHRS and CDR2 YFSETQ. V lost 0 bases and J lost 5, with 14 bases in between. CDR3 length: 15 amino acids. This CDR3 reads CASSLALGGRETQYF. CDR3 nucleotide sequence: TGCGCCAGCAGCTTGGCCCTAGGAGGTCGTGAGACCCAGTACTTC.

The chain carries TRBV11-3 and TRBJ2-1; D ambiguous. The V end lost 4 bases, the J end lost 5 bases, and 6 bases lay between the germline ends. CDR3 length equals 12 residues. Germline assignment: CDR1 SGHNT and CDR2 YENEEA. In DNA, the CDR3 is TGTGCCAGCAGCTCGACCCACAATGAGCAGTTCTTC. Translated, it gives CASSSTHNEQFF.

This rearrangement joins TRBV28 to TRBJ1-4; D not resolved. Germline V gene lookup returns CDR1 MDHEN and CDR2 SYDVKM. Between the trimmed V and J ends, which lost 7 bases and 8 bases, there was a span of 17 bases. The CDR3 sequence is 14 residues long. The CDR3 DNA follows: TGTGCCAGCATTTCGGGAGGTGCTGAGGAAAAACTGTTTTTT. This gives the protein CASISGGAEEKLFF.

This clone was seen just once. The chain is built from TRBV30 and TRBJ1-1; D not certain. The V gene's germline CDR1 is GTSNPN and CDR2 SVGIG (reference sequence). V gave up 4 bases and J gave up 3 bases, with 12 bases separating them. CDR3 length: 13 amino acids. As DNA, the CDR3 is TGTGCCTGGAATAGGGCCAAAGACACTGAAGCTTTCTTT. Its protein product is CAWNRAKDTEAFF. Drawing the rest from reference TRBV30 and TRBJ1-1, the complete variable domain is SQTIHQWPATLVQPVGSPLSLECTVEGTSNPNLYWYRQAAGRGLQLLFYSVGIGQISSEVPQNLSASRPQDRQFILSSKKLLLSDSGFYLCAWNRAKDTEAFFGQGTRLTVV.

The chain joins TRBV18 to TRBJ1-2, with 9 nucleotides matching TRBD1. V was clipped by 4 bases and J by 4 bases; unmatched bases: 7. Germline CDR1 KGHSH, CDR2 LQKENI. The CDR3 runs 15 residues. Written as DNA, the CDR3 is TGTGCCAGCTCACTCCGGGACAGGGACGGCTATGGCTACACCTTC. This gives the protein CASSLRDRDGYGYTF.

The gene calls are TRBV6-6 and TRBJ2-3, with 9 bases lining up with TRBD2. Germline V gene lookup returns CDR1 MNHNY and CDR2 SVGAGI (reference sequence). The CDR3 contains 16 residues. Trimming at V came to 7 bases and at J to 7 bases, leaving 15 bases not matched to a gene. The CDR3 sequence: CASNPGLAHFVNTQYF. Written as DNA, the CDR3 is TGTGCCAGCAACCCGGGACTAGCCCACTTCGTAAATACGCAGTATTTT.

This clone has just a few counts. The rearrangement joins TRBV2 to TRBJ2-5; 10 bases line up with TRBD1. This CDR3 region has 15 residues. In germline, CDR1 is SNHLY, CDR2 FYNNEI. The trim removed 7 bases at V and 5 bases at J, leaving 10 bases unmatched. CDR3 region: CASNIQTGGVETQYF. CDR3 sequence (DNA): TGTGCCAGCAACATCCAGACAGGGGGCGTTGAGACCCAGTACTTC.

This chain connects TRBV4-1 to TRBJ2-3; D ambiguous. V lost 0 bases and J 0 bases, leaving 13 bases between the germline ends. The CDR3 consists of 17 residues. Germline CDR1 and CDR2: MGHRA and YSYEKL. This CDR3 is CASSQETARRSTDTQYF. The CDR3 nucleotides read TGCGCCAGCAGCCAAGAGACCGCGCGACGAAGCACAGATACGCAGTATTTT.

This clone appeared a few times. The rearrangement uses TRBV10-1 and TRBJ1-2; 7 bases agree with TRBD1. Germline loops: CDR1 WNHNN, CDR2 SYGVQD (reference sequence). The trim removed 6 bases at V and 0 bases at J, leaving 4 bases unmatched. The CDR3 has 14 residues. The CDR3 DNA follows: TGCGCCAGCAGGGACAGGCTAACTAACTATGGCTACACCTTC. Residues: CASRDRLTNYGYTF.

The chain combines TRBV27 with TRBJ2-5; D possibly matches TRBD1 or TRBD2 (5 bases each). The CDR3 loop spans 15 amino acids. Trimming removed 3 bases from V and 5 bases from J, with 16 bases in between. CDR1 and CDR2 (germline): MNHEY, SMNVEV (reference sequence). CDR3 region: CASSFLSGAGETQYF. The CDR3 coding sequence is TGTGCCAGCAGTTTTCTTTCCGGGGCCGGGGAGACCCAGTACTTC.

The rearrangement links TRBV28 to TRBJ1-2, with TRBD1 matching 7 bases. Germline lookup yields CDR1 MDHEN and CDR2 SYDVKM. This CDR3 comprises 13 residues. Trimming at V came to 5 bases and at J to 6 bases, leaving 6 bases not matched to a gene. Here the CDR3 reads CASSGITGDGYTF. The CDR3 region has the DNA TGTGCCAGCAGTGGGATCACAGGGGATGGCTACACCTTC.